Following are 14 T cell receptor beta chains from one sample sequenced in a study of T-cell memory formation after mild COVID-19. TCRdb passed the 5' RACE reads through MiXCR, listing each CDR3 protein once. The sample yields 450,000 to 650,000 distinct CDR3 sequences, less than 25% seen once. Sequencing used PBMCs or a T cell subset sorted from them (not recorded which). These receptors all come from an adult woman who had mild COVID-19 (a few samples of this study predate the infection). Cell type and time point are not known.

The chain links TRBV7-9 to TRBJ2-1, with 11 bases that match TRBD2. There are 16 residues in the CDR3. V shed 3 bases and J 3 bases; nucleotides not matched to a gene: 4. From germline, CDR1 is SEHNR and CDR2 FQNEAQ (reference sequence). This CDR3 is CASSLNLAGGYNEQFF. The CDR3 region has the DNA TGTGCCAGCAGCTTGAACCTAGCGGGAGGCTACAATGAGCAGTTCTTC.

This clonotype was observed at least ten times. V gene TRBV12-3 or TRBV12-4 combines with J gene TRBJ2-3; 7 positions match TRBD1. Trimming removed 6 bases from V and 4 bases from J; junction bases left unmatched: 4. The CDR3 runs to 13 residues. This chain's CDR3 is CASRPTGADTQYF. The CDR3 region has the DNA TGTGCCAGCAGACCAACAGGGGCAGATACGCAGTATTTT.

This rearrangement joins TRBV9 to TRBJ1-1, with a weak D call TRBD1 (6 bases). V lost 0 bases and J lost 0, with 9 bases in between. The CDR3 is 15 residues long. Germline loops: CDR1 SGDLS, CDR2 YYNGEE. In DNA form, the CDR3 reads TGTGCCAGCAGCGTAGACGGACAGATGAACACTGAAGCTTTCTTT. It specifies CASSVDGQMNTEAFF.

This clonotype has just a few counts. The chain links TRBV18 to TRBJ1-4; a weak D match, TRBD1 (6 bases). Germline V gene data show CDR1 as KGHSH and CDR2 as LQKENI. CDR3 length: 13 amino acids. Trimming took off 3 bases at V and 8 bases at J, with 10 bases between the two ends. This CDR3 reads CASSPEQGEKLFF. The CDR3 coding sequence is TGTGCCAGCTCACCGGAGCAGGGGGAAAAACTGTTTTTT.

This chain connects TRBV27 to TRBJ2-1; 10 bases line up with TRBD1. Germline V gene lookup returns CDR1 MNHEY and CDR2 SMNVEV (reference sequence). The trim removed 8 bases at V and 7 bases at J, leaving 8 bases unmatched. The CDR3 is 14 residues long. CDR3 in DNA: TGTGCCAGCTCGCGACAGGGGGCTGAAAATGAGCAGTTCTTC. As protein: CASSRQGAENEQFF.

This clonotype was seen only a few times. This chain links TRBV4-1 with TRBJ2-2; unclear D gene. Per the germline V gene, CDR1 is MGHRA and CDR2 is YSYEKL. Trimming removed 1 base at V and 5 bases at J, with 17 bases between. CDR3 size: 17 residues. The CDR3 reads CASSQGPTPPETGELFF. The CDR3 nucleotides read TGCGCCAGCAGCCAAGGCCCGACTCCCCCGGAGACCGGGGAGCTGTTTTTT.

This clonotype came up a few times. V is TRBV29-1 and J is TRBJ1-5, with 9 positions matching TRBD1. The CDR3 runs 13 residues. Germline V gene data show CDR1 as SQVTM and CDR2 as ANQGSEA. Losses at the gene ends were 6 bases for V and 7 bases for J; bases not matched to a gene: 7. The CDR3 DNA sequence: TGCAGCGTAGCCGGGACAGGGATCCAGCCCCAGCATTTT. This codes for CSVAGTGIQPQHF.

V is TRBV24-1 and J is TRBJ1-5; 7 bases map to TRBD1. The CDR3 loop spans 16 amino acids. The V segment lost 4 bases and the J segment 1 base; nucleotides outside the gene matches: 6. Germline V lookup: CDR1 KGHDR, CDR2 SFDVKD. The CDR3 loop reads CATSESGTASNQPQHF. The CDR3, as DNA: TGTGCCACCAGTGAGTCCGGGACAGCGAGCAATCAGCCCCAGCATTTT.

A remark on this clonotype: The junction departs from the called germline gene at one end, perhaps through a read error. The chain carries TRBV5-1 and TRBJ2-3; D is unresolved. The CDR3 consists of 8 residues. Germline values: CDR1 SGHRS, CDR2 YFSETQ. The CDR3 DNA sequence: TGCGCCAGCAGCCCCGAGTGGTTT. Amino acid sequence: CASSPEWF.

The chain uses TRBV24-1 and TRBJ2-6, with a weak D call TRBD1 (5 bases). Germline lookup yields CDR1 KGHDR and CDR2 SFDVKD. There are 14 residues in the CDR3. Trimming took off 5 bases at V and 2 bases at J, with 6 bases between the two ends. The CDR3 nucleotides are TGTGCCACCAGTGCGGACACTGGGGCCAACGTCCTGACTTTC. Translated: CATSADTGANVLTF.

There are a few counts of this clonotype. The gene calls are TRBV20-1 and TRBJ2-1; tentatively, D is TRBD2 (6 bases). The CDR3 spans 15 residues. CDR1 and CDR2 from the germline V gene are DFQATT and SNEGSKA (reference sequence). V dropped 5 bases and J dropped 7 bases, with 21 bases sitting between them. CDR3: CSAPLPRAGRNEQFF. The CDR3 DNA reads as TGCAGTGCTCCCCTCCCCCGGGCAGGGAGGAATGAGCAGTTCTTC.

This clonotype appeared a few times. The chain is built from TRBV4-1 and TRBJ2-5; 9 positions match TRBD2. V dropped 5 bases and J dropped 2; count of bases not matched to a gene: 12. CDR1 and CDR2 from the germline V gene are MGHRA and YSYEKL. The CDR3 sequence is 17 residues long. The CDR3 loop is CASSWGLAEGVQETQYF. The CDR3 nucleotides read TGCGCCAGCAGCTGGGGACTAGCCGAGGGAGTTCAAGAGACCCAGTACTTC.

V is TRBV27 and J is TRBJ2-7; D remains ambiguous. Per germline, CDR1 MNHEY and CDR2 SMNVEV (reference sequence). This CDR3 has 13 residues. The ends were cut back, 3 bases at V and 7 bases at J, with 13 bases in the middle. The CDR3 DNA reads as TGTGCCAGCAGTTTCTCCTCAGGTGGGGAGCAGTACTTC. Amino acids: CASSFSSGGEQYF.

Within the sample, this clonotype is medium-sized (0.01 to 0.1%). The genes are TRBV4-1 and TRBJ2-2, with D uncertain. The CDR3 extends over 15 amino acids. Germline V gene sequence: CDR1 MGHRA, CDR2 YSYEKL. Trimming took off 0 bases at V and 3 bases at J, with 8 bases between the two ends. CDR3 sequence reads: CASSQDLEYTGELFF. CDR3 DNA sequence: TGCGCCAGCAGCCAAGATCTGGAGTACACCGGGGAGCTGTTTTTT.